The T cell receptor (beta chain) described here comes from a study of PD-1 blockade in mismatch repair-deficient tumors. Turning to the study itself: Enrolled about 2013-2016, patients had progressing, pretreated mismatch repair-deficient cancers of about a dozen types.

PCR or immunohistochemistry showed mismatch repair deficiency in every enrolled patient. The TCR-sequenced patients were three responders to pembrolizumab. Points on this clone: Its antigen remains unidentified.

In germline, CDR1 is SGHAT, CDR2 FQDESV (reference sequence). The CDR3 sequence is 17 residues long. V gave up 5 bases and J gave up 1 base, with 18 bases separating them. Study-wide results and limits: Rapid post-treatment expansion, then contraction, generally preceding radiologic response, marked tumor-resident clones.

The protocol was immunoSEQ multiplex PCR, while the TCRdb copy is restricted to in-frame clones and leaves out a portion. The repertoire holds fewer than 10,000 clones, with 85% to 90% as singletons. This TCR derives from an adult with mismatch repair-deficient cancer. The chain carries TRBV11-1 and TRBJ2-1, with a weak D call TRBD1 (6 bases). The material sequenced was PBMCs, taken 46 weeks after starting pembrolizumab. The CDR3 DNA sequence: TGTGCCAGCAGCGGAAAATGGACAGCCCAATCCTACAATGAGCAGTTCTTC. Translating gives CASSGKWTAQSYNEQFF.